The clone carrying this TCR beta chain has a count of ten or more. Its specificity is unknown. The J segment lost 7 bases and the V segment lost 4 bases, leaving 7 bases of the junction unmatched. This CDR3 is 13 amino acids long. Germline V CDR1 and CDR2: SQVTM, ANQGSEA. This sample was taken from a study of response to subunit inactivated influenza vaccine. Findings of the study overall: Each seasonal influenza vaccination recruits few new T cells, the authors suggested.

TCRdb recomputed calls from the RT-PCR reads with MiXCR, one row per CDR3 protein. The table shows more than 700,000 distinct CDR3 sequences, with about 20% occurring only once. Sequencing used PBMCs from blood, obtained around 5 days after vaccination. The source is a man in his fifties who received an inactivated influenza vaccine. The chain employs TRBV29-1 and TRBJ2-1; TRBD1 aligns across 7 bases. The CDR3 reads CSVGEGAFNEQFF. CDR3 DNA: TGCAGCGTTGGCGAGGGGGCTTTTAATGAGCAGTTCTTC.